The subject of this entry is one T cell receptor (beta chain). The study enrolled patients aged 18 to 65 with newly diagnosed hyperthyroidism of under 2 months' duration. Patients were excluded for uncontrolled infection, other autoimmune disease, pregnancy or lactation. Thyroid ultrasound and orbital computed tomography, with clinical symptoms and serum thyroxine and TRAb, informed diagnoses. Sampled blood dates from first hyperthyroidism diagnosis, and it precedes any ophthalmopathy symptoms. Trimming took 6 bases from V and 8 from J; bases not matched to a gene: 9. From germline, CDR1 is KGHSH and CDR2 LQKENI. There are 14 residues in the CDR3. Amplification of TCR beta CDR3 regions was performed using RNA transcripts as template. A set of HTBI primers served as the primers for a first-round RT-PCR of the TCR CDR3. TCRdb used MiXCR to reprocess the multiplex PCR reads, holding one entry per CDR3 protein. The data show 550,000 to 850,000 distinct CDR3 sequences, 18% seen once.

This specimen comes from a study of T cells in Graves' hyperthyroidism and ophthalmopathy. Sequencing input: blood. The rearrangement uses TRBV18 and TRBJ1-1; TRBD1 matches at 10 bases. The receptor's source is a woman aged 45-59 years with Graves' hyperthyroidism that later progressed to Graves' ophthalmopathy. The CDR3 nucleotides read TGTGCCAGCTCTCCGACAGGGGGCGAGGGGGAAGCTTTCTTT. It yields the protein CASSPTGGEGEAFF.